The 25 T cell receptor beta chains in this list originate from one sample, sequenced in a study of cytomegalovirus exposure and HLA in healthy donors. The data were produced by immunoSEQ multiplex PCR, yet TCRdb's version contains in-frame clones alone and is incomplete. This sample has 90,000 to 110,000 clones, with more than 85% found just once. The sequencing sample was made of PBMCs. All receptors come from a woman aged 18-29 years in good health and CMV-seropositive.

V gene TRBV5-4 combines with J gene TRBJ2-7, with 9 bases matching TRBD1. Germline lookup yields CDR1 SGHNT and CDR2 YYREEE (reference sequence). The V and J ends lost 9 bases and 5 bases, in that order; junction bases with no gene match: 9. The CDR3 sequence is 13 residues long. The chain's CDR3 is CATTRTGVDEQYF. CDR3 DNA sequence: TGTGCCACCACTCGGACAGGGGTGGACGAGCAGTACTTC.

Written as DNA, the CDR3 is TGTGCCAGCAGCTTGAGGACTAGCGGGGGGTCAAACACCGGGGAGCTGTTTTTT. Its translation: CASSLRTSGGSNTGELFF. The gene calls are TRBV11-2 and TRBJ2-2; 14 bases are a match to TRBD2. The CDR3 runs 18 residues. Germline CDR1 reads SGHAT; CDR2 reads FQNNGV. V gave up 3 bases and J gave up 2 bases; unmatched junction bases: 5.

The chain couples TRBV19 to TRBJ2-1, with TRBD1 as a possible D gene (6 bases). Germline V gene data show CDR1 as LNHDA and CDR2 as SQIVND (reference sequence). V shed 8 bases and J shed 12 bases, with 23 bases lying between them. The CDR3 has 14 amino acids. Here the CDR3 DNA reads TGTGCCAGTGGTCTCAGGGGCCAGGTCGACTCGCAGTTCTTC. Amino acid sequence: CASGLRGQVDSQFF.

The chain combines TRBV9 with TRBJ1-6; 9 positions agree with TRBD1. The length of the CDR3 is 16 residues. J was trimmed by 8 bases and V by 0 bases; bases with no gene match: 6. CDR1 and CDR2 (germline): SGDLS, YYNGEE. This CDR3 is CASSVALQGADSPLHF. The CDR3 coding sequence is TGTGCCAGCAGCGTAGCCCTACAGGGGGCGGATTCACCCCTCCACTTT.

The V gene is TRBV19, the J gene TRBJ2-1; 12 nucleotides agree with TRBD2. The CDR3 runs 15 residues. Germline V gene lookup returns CDR1 LNHDA and CDR2 SQIVND (reference sequence). J lost 3 bases, V lost 9 bases, and 6 bases had no gene match. CDR3 coding DNA: TGTGCCAGCAGACTAGCGGGGGACCTCTACAATGAGCAGTTCTTC. This translates into CASRLAGDLYNEQFF.

The V and J genes are TRBV11-2 and TRBJ2-1; D is unclear. Germline-derived CDR1 and CDR2 are SGHAT and FQNNGV. This CDR3 has 16 amino acids. V lost 0 bases to trimming and J lost 1 base, with 10 bases between them. The CDR3: CASSLDAASSYNEQFF. The CDR3 nucleotides are TGTGCCAGCAGCTTAGACGCCGCCAGTTCCTACAATGAGCAGTTCTTC.

The CDR3 sequence: CASSQEAGFPFF. The CDR3 DNA reads as TGCGCCAGCAGCCAAGAAGCGGGTTTCCCGTTCTTC. The V gene is TRBV4-1, the J gene TRBJ2-1, with TRBD2 as a possible D gene (6 bases). The germline CDR1 and CDR2 sequences are MGHRA and YSYEKL. This CDR3 spans 12 amino acids. Trimming stripped 0 bases from V and 15 bases from J, with 12 bases between.

The rearrangement links TRBV29-1 to TRBJ2-1; D perhaps matches TRBD2 (6 bases). V gave up 1 base and J gave up 10 bases, with 14 bases separating them. Germline loops: CDR1 SQVTM, CDR2 ANQGSEA. The CDR3 sequence is 13 residues long. CDR3 in DNA: TGCAGCGTTGAAGCCGGGACTCTAGGGGAGCAGTTCTTC. Encoded protein: CSVEAGTLGEQFF.

V gene TRBV28 combines with J gene TRBJ1-5; D gene ambiguous. Trimming removed 6 bases at V and 7 bases at J, with 16 bases between. The CDR3 contains 14 residues. Germline V gene sequence: CDR1 MDHEN, CDR2 SYDVKM. The CDR3 region is CASSKRTAGQPQHF. The CDR3 DNA reads as TGTGCCAGCAGCAAACGGACTGCGGGGCAGCCCCAGCATTTT. Variable domain in full (rest from reference TRBV28 and TRBJ1-5): DVKVTQSSRYLVKRTGEKVFLECVQDMDHENMFWYRQDPGLGLRLIYFSYDVKMKEKGDIPEGYSVSREKKERFSLILESASTNQTSMYLCASSKRTAGQPQHFGDGTRLSIL.

The chain employs TRBV10-1 and TRBJ2-2; TRBD1 agrees at 10 bases. The CDR3 has 14 residues. Germline V gene data show CDR1 as WNHNN and CDR2 as SYGVQD (reference sequence). The junction had 4 bases not matched to a gene; V was cut back by 6 bases and J by 6 bases. The CDR3 reads CASSKDRGAGELFF. CDR3 nucleotide sequence: TGCGCCAGCAGCAAGGACAGGGGGGCCGGGGAGCTGTTTTTT.

The chain employs TRBV15 and TRBJ2-7, with D maybe TRBD2 (7 bases). Germline CDR1 and CDR2: LNHNV and YYDKDF (reference sequence). With 0 bases removed from V and 5 bases from J, the gap between germline ends came to 14 bases. The CDR3 spans 15 residues. CDR3 nucleotide sequence: TGTGCCACCAGCAGAGATAGGGGGGGCTACCACGAGCAGTACTTC. It is translated as CATSRDRGGYHEQYF.

This rearrangement joins TRBV5-1 to TRBJ2-7; possible D gene TRBD2, 5 bases. In germline, CDR1 is SGHRS, CDR2 YFSETQ. V was clipped by 2 bases and J by 6 bases, with 12 bases between them. The CDR3 has 13 amino acids. The CDR3 region is CASSFDTGSEQYF. CDR3 sequence (DNA): TGCGCCAGCAGCTTCGACACGGGGAGCGAGCAGTACTTC.

The chain links TRBV28 to TRBJ2-2, with TRBD2 identical over 9 bases. The ends lost 5 bases at V and 2 bases at J; junction bases unmatched: 3. Looked up from germline, CDR1 is MDHEN and CDR2 is SYDVKM. The CDR3 consists of 15 residues. This CDR3 is CASSPSGENTGELFF. CDR3 nucleotides: TGTGCCAGCAGTCCTAGCGGGGAAAACACCGGGGAGCTGTTTTTT.

J is TRBJ1-1 and V is TRBV29-1; 11 nucleotides agree with TRBD1. CDR3 size: 17 residues. J gave up 3 bases and V 6 bases, and 15 bases lay outside the gene matches. CDR1 SQVTM and CDR2 ANQGSEA come from the germline V gene. Here the CDR3 DNA reads TGCAGCGTCGGGACAGGGGGGCCAGGAAGGATAGACACTGAAGCTTTCTTT. Its translation: CSVGTGGPGRIDTEAFF.

The CDR3 loop is CASSQPVPYEQYF. The CDR3 nucleotides read TGCGCCAGCAGCCAACCGGTTCCCTACGAGCAGTACTTC. The chain joins TRBV23-1 to TRBJ2-7; D is unresolved. TRBV23-1 belongs to the ORF category, with a function that is uncertain. The CDR3 contains 13 residues. Deletions cut 6 bases from V and 2 bases from J, with 11 bases between.

V is TRBV10-1 and J is TRBJ1-4; 9 bases match TRBD1. The germline gives CDR1 WNHNN, CDR2 SYGVQD (reference sequence). The CDR3 has 20 amino acids. Trimming removed 4 bases from V and 4 bases from J; junction bases left unmatched: 19. CDR3 coding DNA: TGCGCCAGCAGTGCTCTACCGACCGGGACAGGGACATGGTGTAATGAAAAACTGTTTTTT. It is translated as CASSALPTGTGTWCNEKLFF.

The chain links TRBV7-6 to TRBJ1-6, with D tentatively TRBD1 (5 bases). Germline V CDR1 and CDR2: SGHVS, FNYEAQ. The CDR3 is 16 amino acids. The V gene lost 5 bases and the J gene lost 9 bases, with 20 bases spanning the gap. CDR3: CASSPLGTGPTSPLHF. CDR3 DNA sequence: TGTGCCAGCAGCCCCTTGGGGACTGGACCGACTTCACCCCTCCACTTT.

V gene TRBV7-9 combines with J gene TRBJ1-1; 7 bases are shared with TRBD1. With V trimmed by 2 bases and J by 1 base, 10 bases remained unmatched. Germline CDR1 reads SEHNR; CDR2 reads FQNEAQ (reference sequence). The CDR3 is 17 residues long. The CDR3 loop reads CASSLSPTGAKNTEAFF. The CDR3 DNA reads TGTGCCAGCAGCTTATCCCCTACAGGGGCTAAGAACACTGAAGCTTTCTTT. Filled out from reference TRBV7-9 and TRBJ1-1, the complete variable domain reads DTGVSQNPRHKITKRGQNVTFRCDPISEHNRLYWYRQTLGQGPEFLTYFQNEAQLEKSRLLSDRFSAERPKGSFSTLEIQRTEQGDSAMYLCASSLSPTGAKNTEAFFGQGTRLTVV.

The CDR3: CASSLNGGITDTQYF. The CDR3 DNA reads TGCGCCAGCAGCTTAAACGGCGGGATAACAGATACGCAGTATTTT. This chain uses TRBV5-1 with TRBJ2-3; D is possibly TRBD2 (6 bases). Trimming removed 2 bases from V and 3 bases from J, with 13 bases in between. Germline values: CDR1 SGHRS, CDR2 YFSETQ. CDR3 length: 15 amino acids.

The gene calls are TRBV28 and TRBJ1-3; D may be TRBD1 (5 bases). This CDR3 region has 15 residues. From germline, CDR1 is MDHEN and CDR2 SYDVKM. V was clipped by 2 bases and J by 1 base, with 9 bases between them. The CDR3 region has the DNA TGTGCCAGCAGTTTACCCCGGACATCTGGAAACACCATATATTTT. It translates to CASSLPRTSGNTIYF.

The chain is built from TRBV9 and TRBJ2-3; 10 nucleotides line up with TRBD2. Germline V gives CDR1 SGDLS, CDR2 YYNGEE. CDR3 size: 15 residues. The trim removed 1 base at V and 2 bases at J, leaving 1 base unmatched. The CDR3 DNA reads TGTGCCAGCAGCGTAAGCGGGAGGGCCACAGATACGCAGTATTTT. Protein: CASSVSGRATDTQYF.

V gene TRBV6-6 combines with J gene TRBJ2-7, with 7 nucleotides matching TRBD1. The CDR3 loop spans 14 amino acids. V was pared by 6 bases and J by 3 bases, with 8 bases of the junction left unmatched. The germline V gene encodes CDR1 MNHNY and CDR2 SVGAGI (reference sequence). The CDR3 sequence is CASSVGRGFYEQYF. Written as DNA, the CDR3 is TGTGCCAGCAGCGTCGGCAGGGGGTTCTACGAGCAGTACTTC.

The J gene is TRBJ2-7, the V gene TRBV5-1; no firm D call. V lost 7 bases to trimming and J lost 2 bases, with 13 bases between them. There are 13 residues in the CDR3. CDR1 and CDR2 from the germline V gene are SGHRS and YFSETQ. The CDR3 region is CASRPTSAYEQYF. CDR3 DNA sequence: TGCGCCAGCCGCCCCACTTCGGCCTACGAGCAGTACTTC. Together with reference TRBV5-1 and TRBJ2-7, the CDR3 gives the full variable domain: KAGVTQTPRYLIKTRGQQVTLSCSPISGHRSVSWYQQTPGQGLQFLFEYFSETQRNKGNFPGRFSGRQFSNSRSEMNVSTLELGDSALYLCASRPTSAYEQYFGPGTRLTVT.

The CDR3 sequence: CASSLGQGVWEQYF. The CDR3 DNA sequence: TGTGCCAGCAGCCTGGGACAGGGTGTGTGGGAGCAGTACTTC. The chain combines TRBV11-3 with TRBJ2-7; the match to TRBD1 covers 9 bases. Germline assignment: CDR1 SGHNT and CDR2 YENEEA. V trimming: 5 bases; J trimming: 7 bases; junction bases outside the gene matches: 9. The length of the CDR3 is 14 residues. Looking up the rest from reference TRBV11-3 and TRBJ2-7 gives the full variable domain: EAGVVQSPRYKIIEKKQPVAFWCNPISGHNTLYWYLQNLGQGPELLIRYENEEAVDDSQLPKDRFSAERLKGVDSTLKIQPAELGDSAVYLCASSLGQGVWEQYFGPGTRLTVT.

The chain uses TRBV6-5 and TRBJ1-4; no clear D gene. The CDR3 is 14 residues long. Trimming removed 5 bases from V and 7 bases from J, with 14 bases in between. Germline loops: CDR1 MNHEY, CDR2 SVGAGI. The CDR3 sequence: CASSRTGRSEKLFF. The CDR3 DNA follows: TGTGCCAGCAGTCGGACGGGGAGGAGTGAAAAACTGTTTTTT.